The clone carrying this TCR beta chain was detected many times. Its target is not known. Germline assignment: CDR1 LGHNA and CDR2 YNFKEQ. This CDR3 comprises 14 residues. Trimming took off 5 bases at V and 1 base at J, with 10 bases between the two ends. Researchers built TCR beta libraries using quantitative 5'-RACE with molecular barcodes. TCRdb reprocessed the 5' RACE reads via MiXCR and lists one record per CDR3 protein. The table shows hundreds of thousands of distinct CDR3 sequences, with about 12% occurring only once. The entry originates in a study of CD8 T cells in ankylosing spondylitis. Findings and caveats of the study: The disease-linked clones had a CD8+ phenotype and low blood frequencies. There was reportedly significant enrichment of clones that were disease-linked in matched ankylosing spondylitis synovial fluid. Characteristic, it appeared, of ankylosing spondylitis blood was a TCR beta motif of several highly homologous variants. Past research had described some motif variants in reactive arthritis synovial fluid and blood.

Sequences were obtained from blood, either unsorted or a sorted T cell fraction (not recorded which). The TCR was taken from a male donor with ankylosing spondylitis. The chain has TRBV4-2 and TRBJ2-3, with D uncertain. CDR3 protein: CASSGVSGTDTQYF. The CDR3 DNA follows: TGTGCCAGCAGCGGGGTGTCGGGCACAGATACGCAGTATTTT.